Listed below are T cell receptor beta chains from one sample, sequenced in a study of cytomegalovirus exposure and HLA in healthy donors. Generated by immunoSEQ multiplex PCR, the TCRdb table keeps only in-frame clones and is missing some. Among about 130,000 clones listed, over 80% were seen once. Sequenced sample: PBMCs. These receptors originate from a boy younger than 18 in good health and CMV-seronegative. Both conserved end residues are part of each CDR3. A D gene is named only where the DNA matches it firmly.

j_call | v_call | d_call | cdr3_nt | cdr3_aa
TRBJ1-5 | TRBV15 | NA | TGTGCCACCAGCCGCAAAGGGGGCAATCAGCCCCAGCATTTT | CATSRKGGNQPQHF
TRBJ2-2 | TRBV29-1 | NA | TGCAGCGTTCGTGGAGGGTACACCGGGGAGCTGTTTTTT | CSVRGGYTGELFF
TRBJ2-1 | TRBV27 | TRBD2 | TGTGCCAGCAAGGGTACTAGCGGGTTAATTGAGCAGTTCTTC | CASKGTSGLIEQFF
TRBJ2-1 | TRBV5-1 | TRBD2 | TGCGCCAGCAGTCCCGAAGTAGCGGGAGGCGGAGATGAGCAGTTCTTC | CASSPEVAGGGDEQFF
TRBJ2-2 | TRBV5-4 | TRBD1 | TGTGCCAGCAGCCTCGGACAGGCACCCACCGGGGAGCTGTTTTTT | CASSLGQAPTGELFF
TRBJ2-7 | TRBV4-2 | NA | TGTGCCAGCAGCCAAGACCAGGGTCACTCCTACGAGCAGTACTTC | CASSQDQGHSYEQYF
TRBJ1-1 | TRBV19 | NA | TGTGCCACCAGACAGCCTACTGCTGAAGCTTTCTTT | CATRQPTAEAFF
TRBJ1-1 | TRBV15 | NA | TGTGCCACCAGCAGGGCAGGGAACACTGAAGCTTTCTTT | CATSRAGNTEAFF
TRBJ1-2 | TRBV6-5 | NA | TGTGCCAGCAGTTACTCGCAGGTTAACTATGGCTACACCTTC | CASSYSQVNYGYTF
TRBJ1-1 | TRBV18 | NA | TGTGCCAGCTCACCACCCGGAGCCAGGGATAACACTGAAGCTTTCTTT | CASSPPGARDNTEAFF